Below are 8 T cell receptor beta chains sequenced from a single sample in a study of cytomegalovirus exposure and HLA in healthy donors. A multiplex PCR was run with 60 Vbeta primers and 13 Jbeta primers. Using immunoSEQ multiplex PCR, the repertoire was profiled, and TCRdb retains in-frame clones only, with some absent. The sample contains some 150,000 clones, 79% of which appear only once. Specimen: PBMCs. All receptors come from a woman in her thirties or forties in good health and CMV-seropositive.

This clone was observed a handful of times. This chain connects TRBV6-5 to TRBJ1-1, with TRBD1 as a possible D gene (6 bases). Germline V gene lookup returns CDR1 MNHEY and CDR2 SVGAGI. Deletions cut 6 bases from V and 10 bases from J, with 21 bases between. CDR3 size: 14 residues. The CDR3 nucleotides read TGTGCCAGCAGAAGGGATGGCACAGGGTTAACAGCTTTCTTT. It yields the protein CASRRDGTGLTAFF.

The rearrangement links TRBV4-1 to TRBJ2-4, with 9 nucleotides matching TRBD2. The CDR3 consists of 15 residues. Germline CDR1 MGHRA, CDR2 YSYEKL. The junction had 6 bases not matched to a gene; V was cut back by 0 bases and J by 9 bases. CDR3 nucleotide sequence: TGCGCCAGCAGCCAAGATCTTTCAGCGGGGGGCATTCAGTACTTC. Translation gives CASSQDLSAGGIQYF.

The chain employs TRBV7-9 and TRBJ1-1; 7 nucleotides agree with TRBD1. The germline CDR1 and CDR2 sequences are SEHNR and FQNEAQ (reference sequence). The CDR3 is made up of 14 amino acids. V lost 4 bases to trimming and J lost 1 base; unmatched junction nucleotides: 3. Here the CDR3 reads CASSSRTGNTEAFF. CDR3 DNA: TGTGCCAGCAGCTCCCGGACAGGGAACACTGAAGCTTTCTTT.

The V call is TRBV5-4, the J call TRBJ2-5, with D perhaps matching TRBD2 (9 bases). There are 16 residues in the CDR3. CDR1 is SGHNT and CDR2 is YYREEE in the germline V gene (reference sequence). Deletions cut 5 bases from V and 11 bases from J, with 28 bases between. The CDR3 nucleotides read TGTGCCAGCAGTCGACCGGGACTAGCAGGGGGCGGAGAGCAGTACTTC. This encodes CASSRPGLAGGGEQYF.

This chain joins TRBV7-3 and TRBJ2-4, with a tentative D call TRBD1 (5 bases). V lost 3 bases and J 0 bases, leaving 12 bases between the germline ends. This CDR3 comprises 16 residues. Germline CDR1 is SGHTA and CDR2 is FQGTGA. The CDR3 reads CASSFQGPLAKNIQYF. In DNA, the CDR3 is TGTGCCAGCAGCTTCCAGGGTCCTCTAGCCAAAAACATTCAGTACTTC.

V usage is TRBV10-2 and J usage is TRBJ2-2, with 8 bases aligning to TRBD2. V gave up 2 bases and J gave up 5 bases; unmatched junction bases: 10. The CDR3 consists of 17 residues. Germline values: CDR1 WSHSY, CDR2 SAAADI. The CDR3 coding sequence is TGCGCCAGCAGTGAGAGGAGCGGGGGCCTTAAAACCGGGGAGCTGTTTTTT. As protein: CASSERSGGLKTGELFF.

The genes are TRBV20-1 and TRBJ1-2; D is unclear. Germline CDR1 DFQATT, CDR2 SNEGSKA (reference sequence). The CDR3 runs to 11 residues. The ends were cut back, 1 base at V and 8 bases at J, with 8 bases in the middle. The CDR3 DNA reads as TGCAGTGCTAGAGGGGCGGGGGGCTACACCTTC. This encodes CSARGAGGYTF.

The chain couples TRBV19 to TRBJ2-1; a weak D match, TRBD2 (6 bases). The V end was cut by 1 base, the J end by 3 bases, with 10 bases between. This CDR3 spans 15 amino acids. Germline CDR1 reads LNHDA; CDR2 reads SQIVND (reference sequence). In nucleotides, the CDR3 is TGTGCCAGTAGTATAGCCGCCGGGGGCTACAATGAGCAGTTCTTC. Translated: CASSIAAGGYNEQFF.